The 3 T cell receptor beta chains below all came from one sample that was sequenced in a study of T cell responses to AZD1222 COVID-19 vaccine. Profiling relied on immunoSEQ multiplex PCR, and the TCRdb table lists in-frame clones only, not all of them. The sample has approximately 75,000 clones, about nine tenths seen once; the top ten hold around 1.5%. The sample was peripheral blood, taken 28 days after the second AZD1222 dose. These TCRs come from an adult who received the AZD1222 COVID-19 vaccine.

The chain has TRBV5-1 and TRBJ2-3, with 13 positions matching TRBD2. This CDR3 comprises 17 residues. Germline CDR1 reads SGHRS; CDR2 reads YFSETQ. V gave up 3 bases and J gave up 6 bases; unmatched junction bases: 10. CDR3 sequence reads: CASSSAITSGGADTQYF. The CDR3 DNA sequence: TGCGCCAGCAGCTCGGCCATAACTAGCGGGGGGGCGGATACGCAGTATTTT. Full variable domain (outside the CDR3, taken from reference TRBV5-1 and TRBJ2-3): KAGVTQTPRYLIKTRGQQVTLSCSPISGHRSVSWYQQTPGQGLQFLFEYFSETQRNKGNFPGRFSGRQFSNSRSEMNVSTLELGDSALYLCASSSAITSGGADTQYFGPGTRLTVL.

The chain carries TRBV6-5 and TRBJ2-4; D not resolved. CDR3 length equals 13 residues. V was trimmed by 8 bases and J by 0 bases, leaving 8 bases between them. Germline V CDR1 and CDR2: MNHEY, SVGAGI. The CDR3 coding sequence is TGTGCCAGCTACACCCTAGCCAAAAACATTCAGTACTTC. This codes for CASYTLAKNIQYF.

The chain uses TRBV7-2 and TRBJ1-1, with 8 bases lining up with TRBD1. CDR1 is SGHTA, CDR2 FQGNSA, per germline. The CDR3 covers 15 residues. Germline trimming cut 4 bases from V and 4 bases from J; bases unmatched to any gene: 8. The CDR3 nucleotides are TGTGCCAGCAGCTCTCAGGGGGCGCCTAGCACTGAAGCTTTCTTT. Translation gives CASSSQGAPSTEAFF. The complete variable domain, with remaining parts taken from reference TRBV7-2 and TRBJ1-1, reads GAGVSQSPSNKVTEKGKDVELRCDPISGHTALYWYRQSLGQGLEFLIYFQGNSAPDKSGLPSDRFSAERTGGSVSTLTIQRTQQEDSAVYLCASSSQGAPSTEAFFGQGTRLTVV.